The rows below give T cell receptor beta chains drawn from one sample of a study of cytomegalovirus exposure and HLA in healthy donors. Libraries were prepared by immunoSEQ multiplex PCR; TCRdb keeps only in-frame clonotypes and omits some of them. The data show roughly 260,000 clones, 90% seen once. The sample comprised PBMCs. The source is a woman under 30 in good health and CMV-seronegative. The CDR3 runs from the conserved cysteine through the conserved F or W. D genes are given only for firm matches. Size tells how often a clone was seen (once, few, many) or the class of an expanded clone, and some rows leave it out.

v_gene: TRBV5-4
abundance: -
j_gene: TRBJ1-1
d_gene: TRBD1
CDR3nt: TGTGCCAGCAGCTACGCAAAGACAGGGATGAACACTGAAGCTTTCTTT
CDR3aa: CASSYAKTGMNTEAFF

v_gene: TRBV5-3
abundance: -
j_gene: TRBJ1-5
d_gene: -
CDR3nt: TGTGCCAGAAGCTTGAAGGGTGGGGCTCAACAGCCCCAGCATTTT
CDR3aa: CARSLKGGAQQPQHF

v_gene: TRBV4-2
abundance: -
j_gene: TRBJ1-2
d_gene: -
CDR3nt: TGTGCCAGCAGCCAAGATCTCAGGGCAGGGTACGGCTACACCTTC
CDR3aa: CASSQDLRAGYGYTF

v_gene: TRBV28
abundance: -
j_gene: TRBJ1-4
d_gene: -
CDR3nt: TGTGCCAGCCGGGGCAGGGGCCTCGAAAAACTGTTTTTT
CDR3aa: CASRGRGLEKLFF

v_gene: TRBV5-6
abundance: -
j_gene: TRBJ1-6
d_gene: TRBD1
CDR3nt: TGTGCCAGCAGCTACACAGGGGGCGTTCAGAATTCACCCCTCCACTTT
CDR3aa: CASSYTGGVQNSPLHF

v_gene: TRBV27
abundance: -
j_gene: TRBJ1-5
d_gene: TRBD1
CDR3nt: TGTGCCAGCAGAACAGGGGGCTTCGGCAATCAGCCCCAGCATTTT
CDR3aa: CASRTGGFGNQPQHF

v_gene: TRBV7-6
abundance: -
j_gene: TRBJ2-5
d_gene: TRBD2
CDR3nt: TGTGCCAGCAGCTTCCCGGCGGGAGGGGAGACCCAGTACTTC
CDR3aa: CASSFPAGGETQYF

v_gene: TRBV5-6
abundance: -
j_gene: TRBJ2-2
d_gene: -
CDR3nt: TGTGCCAGCAGCCCCCGAGTCGTAGTCACCGGGGAGCTGTTTTTT
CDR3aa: CASSPRVVVTGELFF

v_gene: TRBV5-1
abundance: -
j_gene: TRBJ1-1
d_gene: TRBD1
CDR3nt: TGCGCCAGCAGCTCAGGACAGGCATCTGAAGCTTTCTTT
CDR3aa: CASSSGQASEAFF

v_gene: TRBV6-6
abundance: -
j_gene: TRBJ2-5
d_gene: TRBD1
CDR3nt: TGTGCCACCGAACCGGGACAGCAAGAGACCCAGTACTTC
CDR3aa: CATEPGQQETQYF

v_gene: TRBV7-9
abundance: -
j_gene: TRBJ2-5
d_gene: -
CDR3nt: TGTGCCAGCAGCTCTCAAGCCGCGGGGCAACAAGAGACCCAGTACTTC
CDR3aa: CASSSQAAGQQETQYF

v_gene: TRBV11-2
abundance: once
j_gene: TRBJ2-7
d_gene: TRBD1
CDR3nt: TGTGCCAGCAGCTTTCCCGACGGGACAGGGCTTTTCGGCGAGCAGTACTTC
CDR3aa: CASSFPDGTGLFGEQYF

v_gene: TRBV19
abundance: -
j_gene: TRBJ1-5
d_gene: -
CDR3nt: TGTGCCAGTAGTATAGAAGCCAATCAGCCCCAGCATTTT
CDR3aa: CASSIEANQPQHF

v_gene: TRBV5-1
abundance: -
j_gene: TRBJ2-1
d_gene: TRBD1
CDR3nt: TGCGCCAGCAGCTTGCACGGGACAGAGGGTGTCAATGAGCAGTTCTTC
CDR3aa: CASSLHGTEGVNEQFF

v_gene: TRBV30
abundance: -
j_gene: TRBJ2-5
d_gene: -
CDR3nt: TGTGCCTGGAGTGGGCTAGCAGGAGAGACCCAGTACTTC
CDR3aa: CAWSGLAGETQYF

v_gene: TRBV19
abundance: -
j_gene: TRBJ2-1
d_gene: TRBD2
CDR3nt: TGTGCCAGTAGTATTCTAGCGGGGGCCTCCTACAATGAGCAGTTCTTC
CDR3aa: CASSILAGASYNEQFF

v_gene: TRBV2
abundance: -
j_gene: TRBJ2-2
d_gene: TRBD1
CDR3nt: TGTGCCAGATTAACCGGGACAGGGAACACCGGGGAGCTGTTTTTT
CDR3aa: CARLTGTGNTGELFF

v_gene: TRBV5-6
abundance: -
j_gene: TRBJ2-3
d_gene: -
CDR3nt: TGTGCCAGCAGCTTCACAGTGACAGATACGCAGTATTTT
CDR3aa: CASSFTVTDTQYF

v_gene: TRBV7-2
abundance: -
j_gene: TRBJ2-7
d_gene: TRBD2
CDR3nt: TGTGCCAGCAGCTCTCCGGGCGGGGGAAGCTCCTACGAGCAGTACTTC
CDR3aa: CASSSPGGGSSYEQYF

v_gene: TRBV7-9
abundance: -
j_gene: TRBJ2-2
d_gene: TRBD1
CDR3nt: TGTGCCAGCAGCTTAAAAGGGGGGACAGGGAGCACCGGGGAGCTGTTTTTT
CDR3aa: CASSLKGGTGSTGELFF

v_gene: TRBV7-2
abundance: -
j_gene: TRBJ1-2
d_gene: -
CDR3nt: TGTGCCAGCAGCAAGGGGGTCCGAGACTATGGCTACACCTTC
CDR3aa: CASSKGVRDYGYTF

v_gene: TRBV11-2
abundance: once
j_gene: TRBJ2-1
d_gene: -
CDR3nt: TGTGCCAGCAGCTTAAAGGGGATTAATGAGCAGTTCTTC
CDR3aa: CASSLKGINEQFF

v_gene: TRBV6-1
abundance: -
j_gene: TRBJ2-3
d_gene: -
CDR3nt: TGTGCCAGCATATCTACCGGCACAGATACGCAGTATTTT
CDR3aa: CASISTGTDTQYF

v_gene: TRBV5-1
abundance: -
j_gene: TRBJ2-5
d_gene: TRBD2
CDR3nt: TGCGCCAGCAGCTTGGGATTTAGCGGGGGGGCAGAGACCCAGTACTTC
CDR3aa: CASSLGFSGGAETQYF

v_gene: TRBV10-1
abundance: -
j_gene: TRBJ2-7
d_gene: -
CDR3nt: TGCGCCAGCAGTCCCACAGGCAGCTCCTACGAGCAGTACTTC
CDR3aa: CASSPTGSSYEQYF

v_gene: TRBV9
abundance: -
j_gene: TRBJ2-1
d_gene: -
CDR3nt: TGTGCCAGCAGCCTCGGGAACTACAATGAGCAGTTCTTC
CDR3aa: CASSLGNYNEQFF

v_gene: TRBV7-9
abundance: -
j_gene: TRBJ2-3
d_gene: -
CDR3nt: TGTGCCAGCAGCTCAGACCCGACTGCAGATACGCAGTATTTT
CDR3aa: CASSSDPTADTQYF

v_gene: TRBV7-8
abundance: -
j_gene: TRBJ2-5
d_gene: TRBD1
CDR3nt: TGTGCCAGCAGCCAAACGACAGGGGGGGAGACCCAGTACTTC
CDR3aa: CASSQTTGGETQYF

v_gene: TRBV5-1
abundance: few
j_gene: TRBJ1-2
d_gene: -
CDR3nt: TGCGCCAGCAGCGAAGGACAATTTGGCTACACCTTC
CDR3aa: CASSEGQFGYTF

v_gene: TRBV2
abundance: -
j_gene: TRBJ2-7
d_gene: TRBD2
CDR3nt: TGTGCCAGCAGGTTAGCGGGGGGGACCAACGAGCAGTACTTC
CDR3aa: CASRLAGGTNEQYF

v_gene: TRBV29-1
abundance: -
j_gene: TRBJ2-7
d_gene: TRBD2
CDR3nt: TGCAGCGTTGGACTAGCGAGTCCCTACGAGCAGTACTTC
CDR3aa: CSVGLASPYEQYF

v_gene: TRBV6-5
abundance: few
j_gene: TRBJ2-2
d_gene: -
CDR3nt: TGTGCCAGCGGCGAACTAGGGAACACCGGGGAGCTGTTTTTT
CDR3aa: CASGELGNTGELFF

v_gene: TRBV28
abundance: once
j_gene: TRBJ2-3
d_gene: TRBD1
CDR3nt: TGTGCCAGCAGTTCCACAATGGGACAGGGGTTAGATACGCAGTATTTT
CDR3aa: CASSSTMGQGLDTQYF

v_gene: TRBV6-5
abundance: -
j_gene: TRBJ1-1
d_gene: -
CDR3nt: TGTGCCAGCAGCCCCGGACCGGGGACTGAGGCTTTCTTT
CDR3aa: CASSPGPGTEAFF

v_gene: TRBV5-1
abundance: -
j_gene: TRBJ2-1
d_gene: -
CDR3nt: TGCGCCAGCAGCTTGGTGGGGGCGCGGGGGAATGAGCAGTTCTTC
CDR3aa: CASSLVGARGNEQFF

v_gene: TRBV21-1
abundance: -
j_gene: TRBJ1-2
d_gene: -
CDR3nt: TGTGCCAGCAGCCCAAGAAAGGGAACAGGGGAGTGGGGCTACACCTTC
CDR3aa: CASSPRKGTGEWGYTF

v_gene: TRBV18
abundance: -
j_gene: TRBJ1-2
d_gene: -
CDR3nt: TGTGCCAGCTCAGTGCCCCAGTTGGGGCCGAGTGGCTACACCTTC
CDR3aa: CASSVPQLGPSGYTF

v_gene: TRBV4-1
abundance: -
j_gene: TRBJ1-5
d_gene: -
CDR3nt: TGCGCCAGCAGCCAAGGGACAGCCCTCAATCAGCCCCAGCATTTT
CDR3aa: CASSQGTALNQPQHF

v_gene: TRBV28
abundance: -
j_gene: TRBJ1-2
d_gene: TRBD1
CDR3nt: TGTGCCAGCAGTTTATGGGGGACAGGGGAAGACTATGGCTACACCTTC
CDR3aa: CASSLWGTGEDYGYTF

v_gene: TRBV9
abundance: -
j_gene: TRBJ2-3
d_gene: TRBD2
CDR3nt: TGTGCCAGCTCGTGGACTAGAGGCACAGATACGCAGTATTTT
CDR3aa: CASSWTRGTDTQYF

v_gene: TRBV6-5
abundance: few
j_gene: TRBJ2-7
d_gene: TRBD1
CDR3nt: TGTGCCAGCAGTTCCCAGGGGGCGAATGGCGAGCAGTACTTC
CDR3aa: CASSSQGANGEQYF

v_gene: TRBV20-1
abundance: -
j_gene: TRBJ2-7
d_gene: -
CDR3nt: TGCAGTGCTCCTCTAGCCCTCGAGCAGTACTTC
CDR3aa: CSAPLALEQYF

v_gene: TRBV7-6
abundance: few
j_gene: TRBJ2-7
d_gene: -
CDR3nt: TGTGCCAGCAGCCCCGACAGTTTCGAGCAGTACTTC
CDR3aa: CASSPDSFEQYF

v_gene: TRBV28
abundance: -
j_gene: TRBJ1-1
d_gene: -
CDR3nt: TGTGCCAGCAGTCCCCGTTTGTTCGTCACTGAAGCTTTCTTT
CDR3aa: CASSPRLFVTEAFF

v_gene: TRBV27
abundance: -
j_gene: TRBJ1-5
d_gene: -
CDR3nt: TGTGCCAGCAGCCCTTCAGGGGTTGGTAGTCAGCCCCAGCATTTT
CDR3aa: CASSPSGVGSQPQHF

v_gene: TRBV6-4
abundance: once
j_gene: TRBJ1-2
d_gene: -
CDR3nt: TGTGCCAGCAGAGAGGAGCCAGGGTATTTCAGTGGCTACACCTTC
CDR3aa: CASREEPGYFSGYTF

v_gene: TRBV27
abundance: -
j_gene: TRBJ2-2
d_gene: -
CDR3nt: TGTGCCAGCAGTTTATCGTCCGGGGAAGTTGGAGAGGGGGAGCTGTTTTTT
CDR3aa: CASSLSSGEVGEGELFF

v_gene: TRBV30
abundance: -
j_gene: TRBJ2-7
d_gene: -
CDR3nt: TGTGCCTGGAGGAGTTACAGGGACGAGCAGTACTTC
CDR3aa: CAWRSYRDEQYF

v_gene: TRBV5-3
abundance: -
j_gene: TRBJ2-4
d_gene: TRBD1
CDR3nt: TGTGCCAGACCCTGGACAGGGGGCCGGAAAAACATTCAGTACTTC
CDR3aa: CARPWTGGRKNIQYF

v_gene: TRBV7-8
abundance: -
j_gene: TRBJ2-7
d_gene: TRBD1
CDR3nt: TGTGCCAGCAGCTTAGCGCCGGACAGGGCATTTGCCTACGAGCAGTACTTC
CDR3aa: CASSLAPDRAFAYEQYF